The 28 T cell receptor beta chains reported below all come from one sample, sequenced in a study of identical twins. TCRdb passed the 5' RACE reads through MiXCR, listing each CDR3 protein once. The repertoire holds around 500,000 distinct CDR3 sequences, with 14% as singletons. These same data were also listed under a study on yellow fever vaccine responses in identical twins.

The sample comprised CD4+ T cells sorted from blood. The receptors shown here come from a woman between 18 and 29 years old in good health.

V and J are TRBV6-1 and TRBJ2-2, with 8 bases identical to TRBD1. This CDR3 contains 18 residues. The J segment lost 0 bases and the V segment lost 5 bases, leaving 11 bases of the junction unmatched. The germline V gene encodes CDR1 MNHNS and CDR2 SASEGT. As DNA, the CDR3 is TGTGCCAGCAGTAGGGTTCAGGGGGCCTCGACGAACACCGGGGAGCTGTTTTTT. It encodes CASSRVQGASTNTGELFF.

V gene TRBV6-2 or TRBV6-3 combines with J gene TRBJ2-1; 8 bases are a match to TRBD1. Trimming took 6 bases from V and 3 from J; bases not matched to a gene: 7. This CDR3 contains 15 residues. CDR1 MNHEY and CDR2 SVGEGT come from the germline V gene. The CDR3 region is CASRQLDRDYNEQFF. The CDR3 DNA reads as TGTGCCAGCAGACAGTTGGACAGGGACTACAATGAGCAGTTCTTC.

This clonotype was seen many times. The chain combines TRBV29-1 with TRBJ2-5; D tentatively fits TRBD1 or TRBD2 (5 bases each). The germline V and J ends were trimmed by 6 bases and 4 bases, with 12 bases remaining between them. The germline V gene encodes CDR1 SQVTM and CDR2 ANQGSEA. The CDR3 runs to 12 residues. The CDR3 reads CSVGEGSETQYF. The CDR3 nucleotides read TGCAGCGTGGGGGAAGGGTCAGAGACCCAGTACTTC.

The chain joins TRBV29-1 to TRBJ2-3, with TRBD2 matching 7 bases. J gave up 2 bases and V 5 bases, and 4 bases lay outside the gene matches. The germline V gene encodes CDR1 SQVTM and CDR2 ANQGSEA. The CDR3 covers 13 residues. The CDR3 region has the DNA TGCAGCGTTCAGCGGGGAACCACAGATACGCAGTATTTT. It yields the protein CSVQRGTTDTQYF.

The chain joins TRBV12-3 or TRBV12-4 to TRBJ2-3; 10 nucleotides align to TRBD2. V trimming: 6 bases; J trimming: 5 bases; junction bases outside the gene matches: 8. The CDR3 runs 15 residues. CDR3 amino acids: CASRRPSGGEDTQYF. The CDR3 DNA reads as TGTGCCAGCAGACGTCCTAGCGGGGGTGAAGATACGCAGTATTTT.

This clonotype turned up a few times. The chain uses TRBV7-2 and TRBJ2-4, with D tentatively TRBD1 or TRBD2 (5 bases each). Trimming removed 11 bases at V and 7 bases at J, with 21 bases between. The CDR3 runs to 14 residues. CDR1 is SGHTA, CDR2 FQGNSA, per germline. In nucleotides, the CDR3 is TGTGCCGGGGTCGATCCCGACAGAGGGAACATTCAGTACTTC. It codes for CAGVDPDRGNIQYF.

The V gene is TRBV6-2 or TRBV6-3, the J gene TRBJ2-1; 9 bases are shared with TRBD2. Germline V CDR1 and CDR2: MNHEY, SVGEGT. The V gene end was trimmed by 5 bases and the J gene end by 9 bases; junction bases not matched to a gene: 14. The CDR3 contains 16 residues. The CDR3 DNA is TGTGCCAGCAGTCCATCTGGGTTGGTAGCGGGAGCTGAGCAGTTCTTC. It yields the protein CASSPSGLVAGAEQFF.

This clonotype was seen a handful of times. The chain recombines TRBV7-2 with TRBJ1-6, with D tentatively TRBD1 (5 bases). The ends were cut back, 5 bases at V and 9 bases at J, with 14 bases in the middle. Germline CDR1 is SGHTA and CDR2 is FQGNSA. This CDR3 is 14 amino acids long. The CDR3 sequence is CASSTQGLSSPLHF. The CDR3 DNA reads TGTGCCAGCAGCACCCAGGGATTAAGTTCACCCCTCCACTTT.

This chain joins TRBV6-1 and TRBJ2-3; tentative D call: TRBD2 (6 bases). V was pared by 9 bases and J by 0 bases, with 10 bases between. The CDR3 spans 13 residues. Germline assignment: CDR1 MNHNS and CDR2 SASEGT. This CDR3 reads CASTSTSTDTQYF. DNA of the CDR3: TGTGCCAGTACTAGCACTAGCACAGATACGCAGTATTTT.

This clonotype was observed a handful of times. V and J are TRBV7-2 and TRBJ2-2; tentatively, D is TRBD1 or TRBD2 (5 bases each). CDR3 length: 17 amino acids. Trimming removed 6 bases from V and 0 bases from J, with 17 bases in between. From germline, CDR1 is SGHTA and CDR2 FQGNSA. This CDR3 is CASSPREGLANTGELFF. Written as DNA, the CDR3 is TGTGCCAGCAGTCCGAGAGAGGGGTTGGCGAACACCGGGGAGCTGTTTTTT.

This clonotype has at least ten counts. The chain has TRBV6-5 and TRBJ2-3; maybe TRBD2 (6 bases). The CDR3 consists of 14 residues. In germline, CDR1 is MNHEY, CDR2 SVGAGI. V was trimmed by 4 bases and J by 1 base, leaving 9 bases between them. CDR3 DNA sequence: TGTGCCAGCAGTTCTGGAGGGGGCACAGATACGCAGTATTTT. Translated, it gives CASSSGGGTDTQYF.

The rearrangement joins TRBV5-5 to TRBJ2-7; tentative D call: TRBD2 (5 bases). V was clipped by 2 bases and J by 4 bases, with 7 bases between them. Looked up from germline, CDR1 is SGHKS and CDR2 is YYEKEE (reference sequence). The CDR3 spans 12 residues. DNA for the CDR3: TGTGCCAGCAGCTTACGGAGGTACGAGCAGTACTTC. This translates into CASSLRRYEQYF.

This clonotype has more than one count but fewer than ten. The chain is built from TRBV20-1 and TRBJ2-3; 7 bases map to TRBD2. CDR1 and CDR2 from the germline V gene are DFQATT and SNEGSKA (reference sequence). With V trimmed by 1 base and J by 1 base, 8 bases remained unmatched. The CDR3 loop spans 16 amino acids. The CDR3 loop reads CSARGVPSGGTDTQYF. In DNA, the CDR3 is TGCAGTGCTAGAGGAGTCCCTAGCGGCGGCACAGATACGCAGTATTTT.

This rearrangement joins TRBV5-1 to TRBJ1-1; D ambiguous. The CDR3 spans 13 residues. Trimming took 1 base from V and 3 from J, leaving 7 bases between them. In germline, CDR1 is SGHRS, CDR2 YFSETQ. The CDR3 here is CASSLKEDTEAFF. CDR3 bases: TGCGCCAGCAGCTTGAAGGAGGACACTGAAGCTTTCTTT.

V and J are TRBV10-3 and TRBJ2-1; 8 bases agree with TRBD1. With V trimmed by 3 bases and J by 9 bases, 10 bases remained unmatched. The germline V gene has CDR1 ENHRY and CDR2 SYGVKD. This CDR3 has 15 residues. DNA of the CDR3: TGTGCCATCAGTGACCCCCGGGCAGGGGGCGCTGAGCAGTTCTTC. It codes for CAISDPRAGGAEQFF.

Only a few counts were recorded for this clonotype. The rearrangement uses TRBV12-3 or TRBV12-4 and TRBJ2-1; 7 nucleotides align to TRBD2. This CDR3 region has 15 residues. V shed 6 bases, J shed 0 bases, and the junction held 5 bases outside the gene matches. CDR3: CASRPPSGSYNEQFF. DNA for the CDR3: TGTGCCAGCAGACCACCTAGCGGCTCCTACAATGAGCAGTTCTTC.

V and J are TRBV6-1 and TRBJ2-5; D could derive from TRBD1 or TRBD2 (5 bases each). This CDR3 contains 13 residues. Germline CDR1 and CDR2: MNHNS and SASEGT. V was shortened by 7 bases and J by 2 bases, with 11 bases between the two germline ends. In DNA, the CDR3 is TGTGCCAGCACGGGACGCCTACAAGAGACCCAGTACTTC. It translates to CASTGRLQETQYF.

This chain links TRBV12-3 or TRBV12-4 with TRBJ2-2, with D perhaps TRBD1 (6 bases). Trimming removed 3 bases at V and 7 bases at J, with 15 bases between. The CDR3 length is 15 residues. In DNA, the CDR3 is TGTGCCAGCAGTTTGGTGGCCCCCAGGGGCGGGGAGCTGTTTTTT. This encodes CASSLVAPRGGELFF.

The V and J genes are TRBV29-1 and TRBJ2-3; 14 positions agree with TRBD2. The trim removed 4 bases at V and 0 bases at J, leaving 3 bases unmatched. There are 16 residues in the CDR3. The germline gives CDR1 SQVTM, CDR2 ANQGSEA. The CDR3 reads CSVGGTSGRSTDTQYF. CDR3 nucleotide sequence: TGCAGCGTTGGCGGGACTAGCGGGAGAAGCACAGATACGCAGTATTTT.

The CDR3 DNA reads as TGTGCCAGTAGTACCACAGGGGGAGGAAGCACCGGGGAGCTGTTTTTT. Translated, it gives CASSTTGGGSTGELFF. The rearrangement uses TRBV19 and TRBJ2-2; 8 bases map to TRBD1. The V gene's germline CDR1 is LNHDA and CDR2 SQIVND (reference sequence). V was clipped by 4 bases and J by 4 bases; unmatched bases: 8. The CDR3 spans 16 residues.

In this sample, this clonotype turned up a few times. The chain uses TRBV7-2 and TRBJ2-7, with D perhaps given as TRBD1 or TRBD2 (6 bases each). Trimming stripped 6 bases from V and 6 bases from J, with 15 bases between. Germline V gene data show CDR1 as SGHTA and CDR2 as FQGNSA. The CDR3 length is 13 residues. DNA of the CDR3: TGTGCCAGCAGTCGGAAGGGGGGTCCCGAGCAGTACTTC. Translation gives CASSRKGGPEQYF.

The chain combines TRBV28 with TRBJ2-5; maybe TRBD1 (6 bases). Trimming cost V 4 bases and J 1 base, with 10 bases left between them. Germline CDR1 is MDHEN and CDR2 is SYDVKM. This CDR3 is built from 14 residues. The CDR3 loop is CASSSMGAQETQYF. CDR3 DNA sequence: TGTGCCAGCAGTTCCATGGGGGCCCAAGAGACCCAGTACTTC.

The chain uses TRBV7-8 and TRBJ2-2; 13 nucleotides match TRBD2. Per germline, CDR1 SGHVS and CDR2 FQNEAQ. J gave up 6 bases and V 4 bases, and 5 bases lay outside the gene matches. The CDR3 is 16 amino acids. CDR3 residues: CASSWTSGSSPGELFF. In nucleotides, the CDR3 is TGTGCCAGCAGCTGGACTAGCGGGAGCTCTCCCGGGGAGCTGTTTTTT.

This chain connects TRBV6-5 to TRBJ1-1, with D maybe TRBD1 (5 bases). CDR3 length equals 14 residues. Germline lookup yields CDR1 MNHEY and CDR2 SVGAGI. V shed 8 bases and J shed 5 bases, with 18 bases lying between them. CDR3 sequence: CASRLRGDGTEAFF. The DNA for the CDR3 is TGTGCCAGCCGTTTGAGGGGAGATGGGACTGAAGCTTTCTTT.

This chain connects TRBV28 to TRBJ2-7; TRBD1 aligns across 9 bases. The germline V gene has CDR1 MDHEN and CDR2 SYDVKM. V lost 5 bases, J lost 0 bases, and 5 bases stayed unmatched. This CDR3 region has 15 residues. DNA of the CDR3: TGTGCCAGCAGTCGTACAGGGGGCGCCTCCTACGAGCAGTACTTC. It translates to CASSRTGGASYEQYF.

This clonotype was counted a few times. V and J are TRBV29-1 and TRBJ2-3, with TRBD2 matching 9 bases. Unmatched junction bases numbered 11, after V lost 4 bases and J lost 3 bases. Per germline, CDR1 SQVTM and CDR2 ANQGSEA. The CDR3 spans 16 residues. The CDR3 loop is CSVVPRAGGRTDTQYF. The CDR3, as DNA: TGCAGCGTTGTCCCGCGGGCGGGGGGGCGGACAGATACGCAGTATTTT.

About this clonotype: The CDR3 carries no conserved terminal phenylalanine or tryptophan, so it likely arises from a read error. The chain carries TRBV7-9 and TRBJ2-7; perhaps D is TRBD1 or TRBD2 (5 bases each). Germline-derived CDR1 and CDR2 are SEHNR and FQNEAQ (reference sequence). V lost 0 bases and J lost 6, with 12 bases in between. The CDR3 extends over 14 amino acids. The CDR3 protein is CASSLAGTSVEQYL. The CDR3, as DNA: TGTGCCAGCAGCTTAGCGGGGACCAGCGTCGAGCAGTACTTA.

Notes on this clonotype: Germline is not matched at one junction end, which may reflect a read error. The chain carries TRBV11-1 and TRBJ2-2; TRBD2 matches 11 bases. Per germline, CDR1 SGHAT and CDR2 FQDESV (reference sequence). The CDR3 consists of 19 residues. The CDR3: CACSLAGAKLAGVPGELFF. CDR3 coding DNA: TGTGCCTGCAGTTTAGCGGGGGCGAAACTAGCGGGAGTTCCCGGGGAGCTGTTTTTT.